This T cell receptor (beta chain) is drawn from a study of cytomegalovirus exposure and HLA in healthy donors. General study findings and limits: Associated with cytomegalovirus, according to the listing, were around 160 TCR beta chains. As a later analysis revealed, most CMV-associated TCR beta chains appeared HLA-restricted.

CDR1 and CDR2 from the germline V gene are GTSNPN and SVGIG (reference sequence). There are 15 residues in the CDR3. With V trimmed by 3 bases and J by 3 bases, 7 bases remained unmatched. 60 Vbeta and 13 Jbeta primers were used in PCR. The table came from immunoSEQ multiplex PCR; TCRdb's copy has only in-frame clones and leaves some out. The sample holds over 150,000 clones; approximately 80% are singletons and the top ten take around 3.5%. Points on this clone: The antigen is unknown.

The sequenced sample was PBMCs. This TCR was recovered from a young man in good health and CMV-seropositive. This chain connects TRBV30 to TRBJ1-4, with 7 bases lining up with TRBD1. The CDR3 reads CAWRGTVMANEKLFF. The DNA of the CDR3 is TGTGCCTGGAGGGGGACAGTGATGGCTAATGAAAAACTGTTTTTT.